The clone carrying this TCR beta chain was seen ten or more times. The antigen is unknown. The V and J ends lost 1 base and 0 bases respectively, with 19 bases between them. CDR3 size: 20 residues. These data originate in a study of human T cells and chemical hapten exposure. General study points: DPC sensitization did not alter TCRs above 1 in 1000 frequency. It was expanded TCRs that formed significantly more large CDR3 similarity clusters than controls did.

TCRdb reprocessed the RACE reads via MiXCR and lists one record per CDR3 protein. The sample carries 85,000 to 100,000 distinct CDR3 sequences, about 10% recorded once. Time point specified: pre-sensitization, week 0. Treatment described: therapeutic diphenylcyclopropenone sensitization with weekly scalp DPC. The source of this sequence is a woman aged 60 to 75 with alopecia areata. Some clones in this sample may be carry-over from other donors' samples. The sequencing used whole blood, collected in connection with sensitization to the hapten diphenylcyclopropenone (DPC). The chain is built from TRBV12-3 or TRBV12-4 and TRBJ2-6, with TRBD2 as a possible D gene (5 bases). Written as DNA, the CDR3 is TGTGCCAGCAGTTTAGGTAGGATCGGACTGCCGTCCTCTGGGGCCAACGTCCTGACTTTC. Residues: CASSLGRIGLPSSGANVLTF.